Included here is one T cell receptor (beta chain) sequence, with context. These data originate in a study of CD8 T cells in Susac syndrome. After extraction with the RNeasy kit, roughly 0.45 to 1 ug of the RNA was reverse transcribed using random hexamers. The immunoSEQ assay covered 54 Vbeta and 13 Jbeta segments for CDR3. TCRdb recomputed calls from the immunoSEQ multiplex PCR reads with MiXCR, one row per CDR3 protein. The sample yields roughly 120,000 distinct CDR3 sequences, more than 85% seen once. Sequencing targeted TCR beta in T cells from blood (CD8+ and CD4+). The multiple sclerosis control group was made up of treatment-naive patients with stable or active relapsing-remitting disease. FACS enriched CD8+ TEMRA cells, while bulk CD8+ and CD4+ were negatively isolated. Sequencing was done on a sample of CD4+ T cells from PBMCs. This TCR derives from a human donor with multiple sclerosis.

CDR3 in DNA: TGTGCCAGCAGCCTCCTCAGGGAAAACTATGGCTACACCTTC. Its translation: CASSLLRENYGYTF. J is TRBJ1-2 and V is TRBV7-9; D possibly corresponds to TRBD1 (5 bases). Germline CDR1 reads SEHNR; CDR2 reads FQNEAQ (reference sequence). The CDR3 loop spans 14 amino acids. The V end lost 5 bases, the J end lost 2 bases, and 12 bases lay between the germline ends.